This is a list of T cell receptor beta chains from one sample in a study of OX40 agonist ivuxolimab in advanced cancers. Only in-frame clones appear in the TCRdb table, and some are missing; sequencing was by immunoSEQ multiplex PCR. The table records about 99,000 clones, 75% to 95% of them present only once. The sample here was CD4+ or CD8+ T cells sorted from blood, taken in a trial of the OX40 agonist ivuxolimab. The source of these receptors is an adult with an advanced solid tumor such as melanoma, head and neck, liver or kidney cancer. CDR3s include the opening cysteine and the closing phenylalanine or tryptophan. Each record gives: clone size, V gene, CDR3 length, D gene, J gene, CDR3 protein, CDR3 DNA. The D gene is left open where the match is weak. A clone size is listed for some rows: how often the clone was seen (once, few, many), or a class if it is expanded.

size: .; V: TRBV7-3; length: 10; D: .; J: TRBJ1-1; CDR3: CASSLKFGFF; DNA: TGTGCCAGCAGCTTAAAGTTCGGTTTCTTT
size: .; V: TRBV6-1; length: 15; D: TRBD2; J: TRBJ2-1; CDR3: CASSEASGIYNEQFF; DNA: TGTGCCAGCAGTGAAGCTAGCGGGATATACAATGAGCAGTTCTTC
size: once; V: TRBV5-1; length: 15; D: TRBD1; J: TRBJ2-2; CDR3: CASSSRTGVTGELFF; DNA: TGCGCCAGCAGTTCCCGGACAGGAGTCACCGGGGAGCTGTTTTTT
size: .; V: TRBV15; length: 12; D: .; J: TRBJ1-4; CDR3: CATSRDPAVVFF; DNA: TGTGCCACCAGCAGAGATCCGGCAGTGGTCTTTTTT
size: .; V: TRBV7-2; length: 16; D: TRBD2; J: TRBJ2-7; CDR3: CASSLALLAGTSEQYF; DNA: TGTGCCAGCAGCTTAGCCTTACTAGCGGGAACATCCGAGCAGTACTTC
size: .; V: TRBV5-6; length: 13; D: TRBD1; J: TRBJ2-1; CDR3: CASSRGPGTGSFF; DNA: TGTGCCAGCAGCAGGGGACCCGGGACAGGGTCGTTCTTC
size: .; V: TRBV19; length: 14; D: .; J: TRBJ1-2; CDR3: CASSSPGRGYGYTF; DNA: TGTGCCAGTAGCTCTCCAGGCCGGGGGTATGGCTACACCTTC
size: .; V: TRBV27; length: 10; D: .; J: TRBJ2-7; CDR3: CASSLHEQYF; DNA: TGTGCCAGCAGTTTGCACGAGCAGTACTTC
size: .; V: TRBV6-5; length: 14; D: .; J: TRBJ2-3; CDR3: CASSYSSGRDTQYF; DNA: TGTGCCAGCAGTTACTCGTCTGGGAGGGATACGCAGTATTTT
size: .; V: TRBV28; length: 15; D: .; J: TRBJ2-7; CDR3: CASSTRALTSYEQYF; DNA: TGTGCCAGCAGCACCCGGGCCCTGACCTCCTACGAGCAGTACTTC
size: .; V: TRBV10-3; length: 12; D: .; J: TRBJ2-3; CDR3: CAISESTDTQYF; DNA: TGTGCCATCAGTGAAAGCACAGATACGCAGTATTTT
size: .; V: TRBV30; length: 13; D: .; J: TRBJ1-6; CDR3: CAWTDRSDSPLHF; DNA: TGTGCCTGGACGGACAGATCCGATTCACCCCTCCACTTT
size: .; V: TRBV28; length: 14; D: .; J: TRBJ1-5; CDR3: CASSAYSADQPQHF; DNA: TGTGCCAGCAGTGCCTACTCGGCGGATCAGCCCCAGCATTTT
size: .; V: TRBV18; length: 13; D: .; J: TRBJ2-5; CDR3: CASSPREKETQYF; DNA: TGTGCCAGCTCACCACGGGAAAAAGAGACCCAGTACTTC
size: .; V: TRBV5-5; length: 14; D: .; J: TRBJ1-2; CDR3: CASSLVGGHYGYTF; DNA: TGTGCCAGCAGCTTGGTTGGCGGTCACTATGGCTACACCTTC
size: .; V: TRBV6-5; length: 15; D: .; J: TRBJ2-5; CDR3: CASSPGVTVQETQYF; DNA: TGTGCCAGCAGTCCAGGGGTGACGGTCCAAGAGACCCAGTACTTC
size: .; V: TRBV28; length: 14; D: .; J: TRBJ2-1; CDR3: CASSLFPSYNEQFF; DNA: TGTGCCAGCAGTTTATTCCCCAGTTACAATGAGCAGTTCTTC
size: .; V: TRBV7-6; length: 18; D: .; J: TRBJ2-3; CDR3: CASSARIRTPMGTDTQYF; DNA: TGTGCCAGCAGCGCCAGGATCAGGACCCCCATGGGAACAGATACGCAGTATTTT
size: once; V: TRBV11-2; length: 14; D: .; J: TRBJ1-5; CDR3: CASSLTDSNQPQHF; DNA: TGTGCCAGCAGCTTGACGGATAGCAATCAGCCCCAGCATTTT
size: .; V: TRBV6-4; length: 14; D: TRBD2; J: TRBJ2-1; CDR3: CASSREGAYNEQFF; DNA: TGTGCCAGCAGTCGGGAGGGCGCCTACAATGAGCAGTTCTTC
size: .; V: TRBV5-4; length: 14; D: TRBD1; J: TRBJ2-7; CDR3: CASGTRDRGNEQYF; DNA: TGTGCCAGCGGGACCCGGGACAGGGGTAACGAGCAGTACTTC
size: .; V: TRBV7-9; length: 13; D: TRBD2; J: TRBJ2-7; CDR3: CASSLGTSGGQYF; DNA: TGTGCCAGCAGCCTCGGGACTAGCGGAGGACAGTACTTC
size: .; V: TRBV4-3; length: 17; D: .; J: TRBJ1-3; CDR3: CASSQDPTGSTGNTIYF; DNA: TGCGCCAGCAGCCAAGATCCGACGGGAAGTACGGGAAACACCATATATTTT
size: .; V: TRBV6-6; length: 15; D: .; J: TRBJ2-5; CDR3: CASSYQQGQGETQYF; DNA: TGTGCCAGCAGTTACCAACAGGGCCAGGGGGAGACCCAGTACTTC
size: .; V: TRBV15; length: 15; D: TRBD2; J: TRBJ2-1; CDR3: CATSSGLAGGLEQFF; DNA: TGTGCCACCAGCAGCGGACTAGCGGGAGGTCTTGAGCAGTTCTTC
size: .; V: TRBV30; length: 14; D: .; J: TRBJ1-5; CDR3: CAWSVANGNQPQHF; DNA: TGTGCCTGGAGTGTTGCCAACGGCAATCAGCCCCAGCATTTT
size: .; V: TRBV19; length: 15; D: TRBD2; J: TRBJ2-1; CDR3: CASNNPGLVYNEQFF; DNA: TGTGCCAGTAATAATCCGGGACTAGTTTACAATGAGCAGTTCTTC
size: .; V: TRBV11-2; length: 15; D: TRBD2; J: TRBJ2-3; CDR3: CASTSRLAITDTQYF; DNA: TGTGCCAGCACCTCGAGACTAGCTATTACAGATACGCAGTATTTT
size: .; V: TRBV18; length: 14; D: .; J: TRBJ2-7; CDR3: CASSRPGNAYEQYF; DNA: TGTGCCAGCTCACGTCCGGGTAATGCCTACGAGCAGTACTTC
size: .; V: TRBV6-9; length: 13; D: .; J: TRBJ2-7; CDR3: CASSSAPSREQYF; DNA: TGTGCCAGCAGTTCGGCCCCTTCTCGCGAGCAGTACTTC
size: .; V: TRBV9; length: 13; D: .; J: TRBJ1-5; CDR3: CASSEGTWRPQHF; DNA: TGTGCCAGCAGCGAGGGGACGTGGCGGCCCCAGCATTTT
size: .; V: TRBV12-1; length: 16; D: .; J: TRBJ2-1; CDR3: CASSLDHGRFDNEQFF; DNA: TGTGCCAGCAGCTTGGACCACGGGAGATTCGACAATGAGCAGTTCTTC
size: .; V: TRBV4-1; length: 13; D: .; J: TRBJ2-1; CDR3: CASSQGRRNEQFF; DNA: TGCGCCAGCAGCCAAGGAAGGCGGAATGAGCAGTTCTTC
size: .; V: TRBV4-2; length: 18; D: TRBD2; J: TRBJ2-1; CDR3: CASSPGLAGGGSYNEQFF; DNA: TGTGCCAGCAGCCCTGGTCTAGCGGGAGGCGGGTCCTACAATGAGCAGTTCTTC
size: .; V: TRBV9; length: 14; D: TRBD2; J: TRBJ2-5; CDR3: CASSVVGGRETQYF; DNA: TGTGCCAGCAGCGTAGTGGGAGGGAGGGAGACCCAGTACTTC
size: .; V: TRBV28; length: 15; D: TRBD2; J: TRBJ2-3; CDR3: CASSFTGGPADTQYF; DNA: TGTGCCAGCAGTTTTACGGGAGGGCCCGCAGATACGCAGTATTTT
size: once; V: TRBV6-5; length: 14; D: TRBD1; J: TRBJ1-1; CDR3: CASVTGGANTEAFF; DNA: TGTGCCAGCGTTACAGGGGGCGCGAACACTGAAGCTTTCTTT
size: once; V: TRBV5-5; length: 15; D: TRBD2; J: TRBJ2-7; CDR3: CASSSGLAETYEQYF; DNA: TGTGCCAGCAGCTCCGGACTAGCGGAGACCTACGAGCAGTACTTC
size: .; V: TRBV5-1; length: 14; D: TRBD1; J: TRBJ2-3; CDR3: CASSDRGGTDTQYF; DNA: TGCGCCAGCAGCGACAGGGGCGGGACAGATACGCAGTATTTT
size: .; V: TRBV5-1; length: 15; D: TRBD1; J: TRBJ2-3; CDR3: CASSLGDRVTDTQYF; DNA: TGCGCCAGCAGCTTGGGGGACAGGGTCACAGATACGCAGTATTTT
size: .; V: TRBV19; length: 16; D: TRBD2; J: TRBJ2-7; CDR3: CASSMRGAGGSYEQYF; DNA: TGTGCCAGTAGTATGCGAGGAGCGGGGGGATCCTACGAGCAGTACTTC
size: .; V: TRBV19; length: 15; D: .; J: TRBJ1-1; CDR3: CASSINWGGNTEAFF; DNA: TGTGCCAGTAGTATAAACTGGGGCGGGAACACTGAAGCTTTCTTT